Below, one T cell receptor (beta chain) is given with its context. What it recognizes is unknown. TCRdb redid the calling of the RT-PCR reads with MiXCR, one entry per CDR3 protein. Of 800,000 to 1,000,000 distinct CDR3 sequences detected, about 20% appear once; the ten largest clones hold 10%. These data originate in a study of response to subunit inactivated influenza vaccine. Overall study results and limits: Every seasonal influenza vaccination brings in few new T cells, the authors suggested.

This TCR was sampled from a middle-aged man who received an inactivated influenza vaccine. Source: PBMCs from blood, taken around 5 days after vaccination.

CDR3: CASSYSGQPGNTIYF. The CDR3 nucleotides are TGTGCCAGCAGTTACTCCGGACAGCCCGGAAACACCATATATTTT. V is TRBV6-5 and J is TRBJ1-3; D perhaps matches TRBD1 (6 bases). This CDR3 is 15 amino acids long. V dropped 0 bases and J dropped 4 bases, with 10 bases sitting between them. Germline lookup yields CDR1 MNHEY and CDR2 SVGAGI.